Below are 20 T cell receptor beta chains sequenced from a single sample in a study of T-cell reconstitution after alpha-beta-depleted transplantation in children (TCRdb year 2016). What this sample's treatment or condition label stands for: allogeneic hematopoietic cell transplantation with graft depleted of TCRalphabeta T cells and CD19 B cells. Library prep was done by PCR. The instrument was an Illumina HiSeq 2500. Molecular barcoding was employed in the preparation of TCR libraries, with unique molecular identifiers being used to normalize TCRbeta repertoire quantification. TCRdb ran its own pipeline on the public reads, namely fastp trimming at Q25 and MiXCR clone calling, and kept in-frame beta chains. Rows with one shared CDR3 protein collapse into an entry with the most common genes and DNA. The sample table records 550,000 to 600,000 distinct CDR3 sequences; roughly 23% of these occur just once. Roughly 15% of the sample comes from the top ten.

The sample here was PBMCs, mostly from graft donor cells, taken 360 days after TCRalphabeta/CD19-depleted stem cell transplant. The receptors originated from a boy younger than two who had a stem cell transplant for acute myeloid leukemia, so the T cells may come from the graft donor.

The chain employs TRBV5-6 and TRBJ2-7, with a weak D call TRBD1 (5 bases). Trimming cost V 2 bases and J 5 bases, with 17 bases left between them. Germline V lookup: CDR1 SGHDT, CDR2 YYEEEE. This CDR3 region has 15 residues. The CDR3 protein is CASSFRVTPLDEQYV. The CDR3, as DNA: TGTGCCAGCAGCTTCAGGGTAACTCCCCTGGACGAGCAGTACGTC.

The V gene is TRBV7-2, the J gene TRBJ2-7; no reliable D call. Trimming cost V 0 bases and J 3 bases, with 12 bases left between them. The CDR3 totals 15 residues. The germline V gene encodes CDR1 SGHTA and CDR2 FQGNSA. CDR3 loop: CASSLAAGKLYEQYF. For the CDR3, the DNA is TGTGCCAGCAGCTTAGCGGCAGGTAAACTCTACGAGCAGTACTTC.

The table lists this clonotype with many counts. The chain uses TRBV12-3 or TRBV12-4 and TRBJ2-1; D is unclear. Trimming shortened V by 5 bases and J by 11 bases, and 10 bases separated the two germline ends. The CDR3 loop spans 11 amino acids. CDR3 region: CASSQTLKQFF. CDR3 DNA: TGTGCCAGCAGTCAGACACTAAAGCAGTTCTTC.

The rearrangement uses TRBV6-1 and TRBJ2-1, with a possible D match to TRBD1 (6 bases). This CDR3 region has 15 residues. CDR1 is MNHNS and CDR2 is SASEGT in the germline V gene. The germline V and J ends were trimmed by 4 bases and 0 bases, with 10 bases remaining between them. CDR3 in DNA: TGTGCCAGCAGTGGCGACAGGATCTCCTACAATGAGCAGTTCTTC. Amino acid sequence: CASSGDRISYNEQFF.

This clonotype was seen a few times. The CDR3, as DNA: TGTGCCAGCAGTCGAACACCGAACACTGAAGCTTTCTTT. Protein sequence: CASSRTPNTEAFF. The genes are TRBV12-3 or TRBV12-4 and TRBJ1-1; unclear D gene. V lost 5 bases and J lost 1, with 8 bases in between. The CDR3 is 13 residues long.

This clonotype was seen just once. J is TRBJ1-1 and V is TRBV6-6, with D possibly TRBD1 on 6 matching bases. The CDR3 runs to 13 residues. From germline, CDR1 is MNHNY and CDR2 SVGAGI (reference sequence). Trimming removed 10 bases from V and 1 base from J, with 13 bases in between. In DNA, the CDR3 is TGTGCCACCGCCCAGGACAGGAACACTGAAGCTTTCTTT. Protein: CATAQDRNTEAFF.

In this sample, this clonotype turned up a few times. The chain is built from TRBV5-1 and TRBJ2-5; 8 bases align to TRBD2. Germline CDR1 SGHRS, CDR2 YFSETQ. CDR3 length: 15 amino acids. V shed 0 bases, J shed 3 bases, and the junction held 4 bases outside the gene matches. This CDR3 is CASSLGSGLEETQYF. The CDR3 DNA reads TGCGCCAGCAGCTTGGGGTCGGGACTAGAAGAGACCCAGTACTTC.

This clonotype came up a few times. The chain is built from TRBV4-2 and TRBJ2-3; 7 bases agree with TRBD2. The V gene end was trimmed by 1 base and the J gene end by 4 bases; junction bases not matched to a gene: 5. CDR1 LGHNA and CDR2 YNFKEQ come from the germline V gene. This CDR3 contains 15 residues. CDR3 DNA sequence: TGTGCCAGCAGCCAAGCATCGGGGGGTCCAGATACGCAGTATTTT. It yields the protein CASSQASGGPDTQYF.

This clonotype was counted at least ten times. This chain connects TRBV11-3 to TRBJ2-7; D is ambiguous. V was shortened by 1 base and J by 2 bases, with 9 bases between the two germline ends. Germline-derived CDR1 and CDR2 are SGHNT and YENEEA. The CDR3 totals 14 residues. The CDR3 bases are TGTGCCAGCAGCTTAGGTTCGCTTGCCTACGAGCAGTACTTC. It specifies CASSLGSLAYEQYF.

This clonotype was picked up a small number of times. The chain recombines TRBV29-1 with TRBJ2-1; 8 bases align to TRBD2. V was pared by 5 bases and J by 1 base, with 4 bases of the junction left unmatched. Germline V CDR1 and CDR2: SQVTM, ANQGSEA. The CDR3 consists of 14 residues. CDR3 in DNA: TGCAGCGTTAGAAAGCGGGGGTCCTACAATGAGCAGTTCTTC. It encodes CSVRKRGSYNEQFF.

This clonotype has at least ten counts. The V gene is TRBV29-1, the J gene TRBJ2-5; tentative D call: TRBD1 (6 bases). The germline V gene encodes CDR1 SQVTM and CDR2 ANQGSEA. The CDR3 has 13 residues. V was pared by 6 bases and J by 3 bases, with 14 bases between. CDR3 coding DNA: TGCAGCGTCGTACCCGGACAGAAAGAGACCCAGTACTTC. It translates to CSVVPGQKETQYF. Full variable domain (rest looked up from reference TRBV29-1 and TRBJ2-5): SAVISQKPSRDICQRGTSLTIQCQVDSQVTMMFWYRQQPGQSLTLIATANQGSEATYESGFVIDKFPISRPNLTFSTLTVSNMSPEDSSIYLCSVVPGQKETQYFGPGTRLLVL.

This clonotype has just a few counts. The chain carries TRBV4-3 and TRBJ1-1; D unclear. The ends were cut back, 1 base at V and 5 bases at J, with 5 bases in the middle. The CDR3 sequence is 12 residues long. Germline assignment: CDR1 LGHNA and CDR2 YSLEER. CDR3 sequence reads: CASSQVGTEAFF. The CDR3 DNA sequence: TGCGCCAGCAGCCAAGTGGGGACTGAAGCTTTCTTT.

In this sample, this clonotype turned up many times. The V and J genes are TRBV7-9 and TRBJ2-7, with TRBD2 as a possible D gene (5 bases). The CDR3 has 13 residues. CDR1 is SEHNR and CDR2 is FQNEAQ in the germline V gene (reference sequence). Trimming shortened V by 3 bases and J by 5 bases, and 11 bases separated the two germline ends. CDR3: CASSFPGSDEQYV. CDR3 bases: TGTGCCAGCAGCTTCCCGGGTAGCGACGAGCAGTACGTC.

This chain uses TRBV7-2 with TRBJ2-3; D may match TRBD1 or TRBD2 (6 bases each). Germline-derived CDR1 and CDR2 are SGHTA and FQGNSA. This CDR3 is 16 amino acids long. Between the trimmed V and J ends, which lost 5 bases and 1 base, there was a span of 16 bases. The CDR3 sequence is CASSLQTGGRTDTQYF. CDR3 nucleotides: TGTGCCAGCAGCCTACAAACCGGGGGCCGCACAGATACGCAGTATTTT.

In this sample, this clonotype turned up a few times. The chain has TRBV20-1 and TRBJ1-4; D perhaps matches TRBD1 (5 bases). Trimming removed 4 bases at V and 3 bases at J, with 6 bases between. This CDR3 has 12 amino acids. Germline CDR1 and CDR2: DFQATT and SNEGSKA (reference sequence). CDR3 amino acids: CSAMGPNEKLFF. The CDR3 DNA follows: TGCAGTGCTATGGGGCCTAATGAAAAACTGTTTTTT.

The chain links TRBV6-5 to TRBJ1-1; 8 nucleotides agree with TRBD1. The V and J ends lost 4 bases and 2 bases, in that order; junction bases with no gene match: 12. The germline CDR1 and CDR2 sequences are MNHEY and SVGAGI. The CDR3 length is 17 residues. Written as DNA, the CDR3 is TGTGCCAGCAGTTCCCCTAGGGAGACAGGGGTAAACACTGAAGCTTTCTTT. This gives the protein CASSSPRETGVNTEAFF.

This chain uses TRBV7-6 with TRBJ2-7; unclear D gene. The germline V and J ends were trimmed by 5 bases and 0 bases, with 11 bases remaining between them. There are 14 residues in the CDR3. In germline, CDR1 is SGHVS, CDR2 FNYEAQ. CDR3 sequence: CASSPGRFSYEQYF. In nucleotides, the CDR3 is TGTGCCAGCAGCCCGGGTAGGTTCTCCTACGAGCAGTACTTC.

In this sample, this clonotype turned up a few times. The chain carries TRBV12-3 or TRBV12-4 and TRBJ2-7; 9 nucleotides match TRBD1. The CDR3 covers 13 residues. After removal of 5 bases from V and 3 bases from J, the junction contained 2 bases not matched to a gene. In DNA, the CDR3 is TGTGCCAGCAGTCGGGGACAGGGCTACGAGCAGTACGTC. Protein product: CASSRGQGYEQYV.

The V gene is TRBV7-2, the J gene TRBJ1-1, with a weak D call TRBD1 (5 bases). V gave up 2 bases and J gave up 6 bases, with 10 bases separating them. Germline V CDR1 and CDR2: SGHTA, FQGNSA. The CDR3 loop spans 13 amino acids. Here the CDR3 reads CASSLWQGAEAFF. The CDR3 DNA follows: TGTGCCAGCAGCTTATGGCAGGGCGCTGAAGCTTTCTTT.

This clonotype has at least ten counts. The chain uses TRBV12-5 and TRBJ2-3; TRBD1 is a possible D gene (6 bases). Germline V gene data show CDR1 as LGHNT and CDR2 as FRNRAP. This CDR3 region has 16 residues. Between the trimmed V and J ends, which lost 1 base and 4 bases, there was a span of 15 bases. The CDR3 is CASGLALQGTADTQYF. The CDR3 nucleotides read TGTGCTAGTGGTTTGGCATTACAGGGTACCGCAGATACGCAGTATTTT.